Listed here is a single T cell receptor (beta chain). Its recognized antigen is unknown. One base away there is no much larger clone; base qualities are not given. Libraries were built with the immunoSEQ multiplex PCR assay. Concerning the study's data processing: A statistical classification framework was built for diagnosing cytomegalovirus status from the catalog of TCR beta chain sequences. TCRdb re-hosts the immuneACCESS table, in-frame sequences only. Its copies lack some clones; in the studies checked, an unresolved V gene accounts for under half of them, and the cause for the rest is not known. V, J and clone size are taken as reported in that table, and D and trimming were inferred from the DNA itself. For this sample the table gives around 150,000 clones, of which about 90% were detected only once. Of the sample, under 4.5% falls within the top ten clones. Donors formed part of the validation cohort, which comprised over a hundred subjects and was distinct from the first cohort of 666 subjects.

The sample comes from a study of cytomegalovirus exposure and HLA in healthy donors (dated by TCRdb to about 2017). Study-wide context: The 500 to 700 repertoires of the first cohort and the 95 to 150 validation repertoires were produced on the same platform, according to a later analysis. The study aimed to test whether cataloging public T cell receptors could reveal signatures of past pathogen exposure. Along with the approximately 650-subject first cohort, a separate validation cohort of about 110 different subjects was used. High-throughput TCR immunosequencing, statistical association of individual TCRs with disease status, and machine learning were combined to predict cytomegalovirus infection status.

From cysteine to phenylalanine, the CDR3 is 14 amino acids long. CDR3 DNA is the only sequence kept; it has 42 bases, read in frame from the first base. The V end gives up 5 bases and the J end 2 bases, leaving 5 bases in the junction not matched to a gene. CDR1 and CDR2 were assigned from the germline V gene as SGHRS and YFSETQ. General findings and caveats noted by the study authors: In vitro tests confirmed that a few of the cytomegalovirus-associated TCR beta chains recognize cytomegalovirus antigens. A later analysis found that TCRs clustered in the first cohort also tended to co-occur in the approximately 120 validation repertoires, with 94% of cluster scores above 0. A total of 164 TCR beta chains were listed by the study as associated with cytomegalovirus. All 120 or so repertoires were used to score co-occurrence in the validation cohort in a later analysis, because that analysis had no HLA typing for the cohort. It was suggested by the authors that the approach could potentially be generalized to other disease states and immunological phenotypes. Across donors, most TCR sequences were observed very rarely, whereas some public TCRs were present in many individuals. In both the original and validation cohorts, the classifier was reported to diagnose cytomegalovirus status with high specificity and sensitivity.

The chain was built from TRBV5-1 and TRBJ2-5, with 8 bases matching TRBD1. What was sequenced was PBMCs. This receptor was taken from a man younger than 35 in good health and CMV-seropositive. This receptor has the CDR3 CASSTGGLQETQYF. The nucleotide sequence is given as TGCGCCAGCAGTACAGGGGGATTGCAAGAGACCCAGTACTTC.